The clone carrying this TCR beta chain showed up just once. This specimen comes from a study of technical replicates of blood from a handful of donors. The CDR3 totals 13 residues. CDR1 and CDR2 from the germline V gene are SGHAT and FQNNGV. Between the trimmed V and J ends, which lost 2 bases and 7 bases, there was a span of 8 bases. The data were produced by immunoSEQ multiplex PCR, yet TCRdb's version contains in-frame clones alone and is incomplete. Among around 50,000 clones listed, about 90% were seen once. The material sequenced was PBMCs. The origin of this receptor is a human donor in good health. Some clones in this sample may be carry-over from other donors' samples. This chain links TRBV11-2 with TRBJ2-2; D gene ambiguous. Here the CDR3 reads CASSLTIGGELFF. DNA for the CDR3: TGTGCCAGCAGCTTAACTATAGGCGGGGAGCTGTTTTTT.